This T cell receptor (beta chain) was documented in a study of cytomegalovirus exposure and HLA in healthy donors (dated by TCRdb to between 2016 and 2019). Regarding the complete study: The 666 repertoires of the first cohort and the roughly 110 validation repertoires were produced on the same platform, according to a later analysis. The study aimed to test whether signatures of past pathogen exposure could be identified by cataloging public T cell receptors. Besides the first cohort of more than 650 subjects, a separate validation cohort made up of some 110 different subjects was used. The study combined high-throughput TCR immunosequencing, statistical association of individual TCRs with disease status, and machine learning to predict cytomegalovirus infection status.

Libraries were prepared through the immunoSEQ multiplex PCR assay. On the authors' methods: A statistical classification framework was developed to diagnose cytomegalovirus status using the catalog of TCR beta chain sequences. In TCRdb, the immuneACCESS table is reduced to in-frame sequences with V and J assigned. These tables do not hold every clone; where another copy was compared, an unresolved V gene accounts for under half, and the others remain unexplained. V, J and clone size reflect that table, while D and trimming were determined from the DNA. Here the sample has over 200,000 clones; nearly 90% occur a single time. The top ten clones comprise 0.37% of the sample. Separate from the roughly 650-subject first cohort, the validation cohort of roughly 130 subjects was the group to which the donors belonged. Its CDR3 holds 13 amino acids, cysteine through valine. Just CDR3 DNA is preserved here, 39 bases in frame from base 1. Germline trimming amounts to 1 base on V and 5 bases on J, with 1 as the count of junction bases outside the gene matches. For CDR1 and CDR2, the germline V gene lists SGHAT and FQNNGV.

Concerning this clone itself: Its cognate antigen has yet to be identified. No much larger clonotype is one base removed from it; base qualities were not supplied.

Here is what the overall study found, with its caveats: In both the original and validation cohorts, the classifier was reported to diagnose cytomegalovirus status with high specificity and sensitivity. The study gave a list of roughly 150 TCR beta chains associated with cytomegalovirus. In vitro tests confirmed that a few of the cytomegalovirus-associated TCR beta chains recognize cytomegalovirus antigens. Most TCR sequences were observed very rarely across donors, whereas some public TCRs were present in many individuals. Of the cluster scores, approximately 94% were above 0 in a later analysis, which found that TCRs clustered in the first cohort also tended to co-occur in the 110 or so validation repertoires. A later analysis had no HLA typing for the validation cohort, so co-occurrence there was scored across all 130 or so repertoires. The authors suggested that the approach could potentially be extended to other disease states and immunological phenotypes.

The sequenced material came from PBMCs. The sequence joins TRBV11-2 to TRBJ2-7; 8 central nucleotides agree with TRBD1. This clonotype was sampled from a young woman in good health and CMV-seronegative. The CDR3 has the sequence CASSLGTGHEQYV. The DNA sequence follows: TGTGCCAGCAGCTTAGGGACAGGGCACGAGCAGTACGTC.